This T cell receptor (beta chain) emerged from a study of blood T cell repertoires in COVID-19. Germline loops: CDR1 LNHDA, CDR2 SQIVND (reference sequence). The CDR3 runs to 13 residues. V gave up 6 bases and J gave up 4 bases, with 12 bases separating them. Data came from immunoSEQ multiplex PCR; TCRdb stores just in-frame clones and leaves some out. The sample records some 41,000 clones, around 82% being singletons. This clone appeared a few times. The receptor was isolated from a woman in her 70s with acute or convalescent COVID-19. The chain employs TRBV19 and TRBJ1-2, with D tentatively TRBD1 (5 bases). The source material was peripheral blood. The CDR3 loop reads CASSRDFGYGYTF. DNA of the CDR3: TGTGCCAGTAGCAGGGACTTTGGCTATGGCTACACCTTC. The complete variable domain, with remaining parts taken from reference TRBV19 and TRBJ1-2, reads DGGITQSPKYLFRKEGQNVTLSCEQNLNHDAMYWYRQDPGQGLRLIYYSQIVNDFQKGDIAEGYSVSREKKESFPLTVTSAQKNPTAFYLCASSRDFGYGYTFGSGTRLTVV.